This TCR beta chain was obtained from a study of T cells in localized non-small cell lung cancer. Study findings and constraints: Uninvolved adjacent lung, not tumor, had the highest T cell clonality. The study sequenced only one region of the tumor. As a result, intratumor heterogeneity could not be excluded and remains possible.

Germline loops: CDR1 SGHNT, CDR2 YYREEE (reference sequence). This CDR3 comprises 15 residues. Losses at the gene ends were 4 bases for V and 1 base for J; bases not matched to a gene: 5. A remark on this clone: Antigen specificity is unknown.

Assay: immunoSEQ multiplex PCR; the TCRdb copy retains only in-frame clones and omits some. The data hold fewer than 75,000 clones, with around 84% observed a single time. Sequences were derived from peripheral blood, sampled before any cancer treatment. The V gene is TRBV5-4, the J gene TRBJ2-1, with 7 bases that match TRBD1. This TCR was sampled from a female donor older than 55 with stage I lung adenocarcinoma. CDR3 in DNA: TGTGCCAGCAGCCCTACAGGGGATTCCTACAATGAGCAGTTCTTC. Protein sequence: CASSPTGDSYNEQFF.